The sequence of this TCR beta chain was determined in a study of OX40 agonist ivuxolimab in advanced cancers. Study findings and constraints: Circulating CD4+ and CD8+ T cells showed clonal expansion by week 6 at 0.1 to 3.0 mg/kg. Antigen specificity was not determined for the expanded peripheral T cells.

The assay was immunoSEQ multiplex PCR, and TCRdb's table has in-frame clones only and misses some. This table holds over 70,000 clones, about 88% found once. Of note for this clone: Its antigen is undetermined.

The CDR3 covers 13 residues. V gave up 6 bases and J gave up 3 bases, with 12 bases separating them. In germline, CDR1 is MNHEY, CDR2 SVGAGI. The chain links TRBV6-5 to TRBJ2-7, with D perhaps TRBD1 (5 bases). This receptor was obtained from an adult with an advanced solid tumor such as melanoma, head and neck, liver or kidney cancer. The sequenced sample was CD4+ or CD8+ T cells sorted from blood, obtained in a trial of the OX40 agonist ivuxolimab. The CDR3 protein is CASRWTQDYEQYF. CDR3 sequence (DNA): TGTGCCAGCAGGTGGACACAGGACTACGAGCAGTACTTC.